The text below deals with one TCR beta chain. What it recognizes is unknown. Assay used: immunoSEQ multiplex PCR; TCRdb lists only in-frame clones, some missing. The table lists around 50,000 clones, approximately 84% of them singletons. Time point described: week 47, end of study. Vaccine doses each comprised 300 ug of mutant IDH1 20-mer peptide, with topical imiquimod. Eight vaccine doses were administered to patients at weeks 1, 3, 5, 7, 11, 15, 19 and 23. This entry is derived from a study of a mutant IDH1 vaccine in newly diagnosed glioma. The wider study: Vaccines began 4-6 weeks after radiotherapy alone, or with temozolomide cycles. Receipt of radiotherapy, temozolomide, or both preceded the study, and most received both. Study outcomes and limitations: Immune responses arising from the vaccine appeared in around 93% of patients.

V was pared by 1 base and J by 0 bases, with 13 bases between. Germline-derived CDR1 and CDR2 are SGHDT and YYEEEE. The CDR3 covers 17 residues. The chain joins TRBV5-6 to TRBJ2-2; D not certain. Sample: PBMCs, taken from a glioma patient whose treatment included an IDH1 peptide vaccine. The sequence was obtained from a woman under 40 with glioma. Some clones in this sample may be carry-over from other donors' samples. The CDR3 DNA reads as TGTGCCAGCAGCTTGTTGGCGGCAGGACCGAACACCGGGGAGCTGTTTTTT. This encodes CASSLLAAGPNTGELFF. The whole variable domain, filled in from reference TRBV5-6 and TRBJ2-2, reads DAGVTQSPTHLIKTRGQQVTLRCSPKSGHDTVSWYQQALGQGPQFIFQYYEEEERQRGNFPDRFSGHQFPNYSSELNVNALLLGDSALYLCASSLLAAGPNTGELFFGEGSRLTVL.